The rows below give T cell receptor beta chains drawn from one sample of a study of blood T cell repertoires in COVID-19. The assay was immunoSEQ multiplex PCR, and TCRdb's table has in-frame clones only and misses some. This table has some 340,000 clones, about four fifths appearing once. The sample taken for sequencing was PBMCs or T cells enriched from blood (not recorded which). These TCRs come from a woman between 50 and 59 years old who had recovered from COVID-19. CDR3s include the opening cysteine and the closing phenylalanine or tryptophan. D genes are given only for firm matches. Where a row states a size, it is once, few, many or the class of an expanded clone; other rows omit it.

cdr3_aa cdr3_nt v_call d_call clone_size j_call
CASKGAGTNYGYTF TGTGCCAGCAAGGGAGCGGGGACTAACTATGGCTACACCTTC TRBV2 NA NA TRBJ1-2
CASSRAGTAINSPLHF TGCGCCAGCAGCCGGGCGGGGACAGCGATTAATTCACCCCTCCACTTT TRBV5-1 TRBD1 once TRBJ1-6
CASSQLTSGIGEQFF TGCGCCAGCAGCCAACTTACTAGCGGGATTGGTGAGCAGTTCTTC TRBV4-3 TRBD2 NA TRBJ2-1
CSAVTGDVSYF TGCAGTGCTGTGACAGGGGATGTGTCATACTTC TRBV20-1 TRBD1 few TRBJ2-4
CASSQDMRYAMNYGYTF TGTGCCAGCAGCCAAGATATGCGGTACGCGATGAACTATGGCTACACCTTC TRBV4-2 NA NA TRBJ1-2
CASSPIGLTDTQYF TGTGCCAGCAGCCCGATCGGACTCACAGATACGCAGTATTTT TRBV7-3 NA NA TRBJ2-3
CASNFGGRGEKLFF TGTGCCAGTAATTTTGGGGGCCGTGGGGAAAAACTGTTTTTT TRBV19 NA NA TRBJ1-4
CASSRDRGTYGYTF TGTGCCAGCAGCCGAGACAGGGGCACTTATGGCTACACCTTC TRBV7-8 TRBD1 once TRBJ1-2
CASSLVTGGLGYTF TGTGCCAGCAGCTTAGTGACAGGGGGTCTCGGCTACACCTTC TRBV7-9 TRBD1 NA TRBJ1-2
CASGLGGSYEQYF TGTGCCAGCGGACTGGGCGGATCCTACGAGCAGTACTTC TRBV5-6 NA NA TRBJ2-7
CASSLTGTGNTIYF TGCGCCAGCAGCTTGACAGGGACTGGAAACACCATATATTTT TRBV5-1 NA NA TRBJ1-3
CASSEPLWTGGVDGYTF TGTGCCAGCAGTGAACCCCTTTGGACAGGGGGGGTGGATGGCTACACCTTC TRBV6-1 TRBD1 NA TRBJ1-2
CAWSLGAGNTIYF TGTGCCTGGAGTCTAGGCGCCGGAAACACCATATATTTT TRBV30 NA NA TRBJ1-3
CASSLWTSGAQETQYF TGTGCCAGCAGCTTGTGGACTAGCGGGGCCCAAGAGACCCAGTACTTC TRBV5-6 TRBD2 NA TRBJ2-5
CASSPRSGLRVNYGYTF TGTGCCAGCAGCCCTAGATCGGGGTTAAGGGTTAACTATGGCTACACCTTC TRBV7-9 NA NA TRBJ1-2
CASSFKGEETQYF TGTGCCAGCAGCTTCAAGGGAGAAGAGACCCAGTACTTC TRBV7-9 NA NA TRBJ2-5
CASSSGGSPNYGYTF TGTGCCAGCAGTTCTGGCGGTTCGCCTAACTATGGCTACACCTTC TRBV6-5 NA NA TRBJ1-2
CASSLGGPLNYGYTF TGCGCCAGCAGCTTAGGGGGACCTCTGAACTATGGCTACACCTTC TRBV5-1 NA few TRBJ1-2
CAATGGAGANVLTF TGTGCCGCTACGGGGGGGGCTGGGGCCAACGTCCTGACTTTC TRBV6-5 TRBD2 NA TRBJ2-6
CASRAQDSYGYTF TGCGCCAGCAGGGCTCAGGATTCCTATGGCTACACCTTC TRBV10-1 NA NA TRBJ1-2
CASSLGSVWTSNEQYF TGTGCCAGCAGCTTAGGGAGTGTCTGGACAAGTAACGAGCAGTACTTC TRBV7-2 NA few TRBJ2-7
CASSSGLPNEQFF TGTGCCAGCAGTTCGGGACTACCCAATGAGCAGTTCTTC TRBV6-5 TRBD2 NA TRBJ2-1
CASSLVAQGHGYTF TGTGCCAGCAGCTTAGTTGCACAGGGCCACGGCTACACCTTC TRBV11-3 NA NA TRBJ1-2
CASSSVTEAFF TGTGCCAGCAGCTCAGTTACTGAAGCTTTCTTT TRBV11-1 NA NA TRBJ1-1
CASSLNTYEQYF TGTGCCAGCAGCCTTAATACCTACGAGCAGTACTTC TRBV11-3 NA NA TRBJ2-7
CASSLRQGNTDTQYF TGTGCCAGCAGCCTTAGACAGGGAAACACAGATACGCAGTATTTT TRBV5-6 TRBD1 NA TRBJ2-3
CASSTGINQPQHF TGCGCCAGCAGCACCGGGATAAATCAGCCCCAGCATTTT TRBV5-1 NA NA TRBJ1-5
CASSPGTSGPYNEQFF TGTGCCAGCAGCCCGGGCACTAGCGGTCCTTACAATGAGCAGTTCTTC TRBV13 TRBD2 NA TRBJ2-1
CASSRTDRGYGYTF TGTGCCAGCAGTCGAACGGACAGGGGGTACGGCTACACCTTC TRBV6-2/TRBV6-3 TRBD1 NA TRBJ1-2
CAWNLGQGPNYGYTF TGTGCCTGGAATCTTGGACAGGGTCCTAACTATGGCTACACCTTC TRBV30 TRBD1 NA TRBJ1-2
CSAGRRVEKLFF TGCAGCGCGGGACGCAGGGTCGAAAAACTGTTTTTT TRBV29-1 NA NA TRBJ1-4
CASSFQGGNTIYF TGTGCCAGCAGTTTTCAGGGAGGAAACACCATATATTTT TRBV25-1 NA NA TRBJ1-3
CASSFPGGNQPQHF TGTGCCAGCAGCTTCCCAGGGGGGAATCAGCCCCAGCATTTT TRBV7-8 TRBD1 NA TRBJ1-5